Only a few counts were recorded for the clone carrying this TCR beta chain. The data are from a study of T-cell reconstitution after alpha-beta-depleted transplantation in children. The germline V gene encodes CDR1 LGHDT and CDR2 YNNKEL (reference sequence). The CDR3 length is 14 residues. V was cut by 0 bases and J by 5 bases, with 10 bases left in between. Unique molecular identifiers tagged the TCRbeta library. TCRdb called the PCR reads again in MiXCR, with one record for every CDR3 protein. The table lists some 400,000 distinct CDR3 sequences, 20% of them singletons. This clonotype originated in a human donor who donated a stem cell graft to a child with acute myeloid leukemia. The input for sequencing was PBMCs from the stem cell graft donor, taken from the stem cell graft. The rearrangement joins TRBV3-1 to TRBJ2-5; D unresolved. The CDR3 DNA sequence: TGTGCCAGCAGCCAAGATGCGCAATCCGAGACCCAGTACTTC. It is translated as CASSQDAQSETQYF.